This TCR beta chain was sequenced for a study of shared clonotypes between healthy human individuals. The study, taken as a whole, reports: Naive subsets typically showed greater estimated richness than memory subsets.

On this clone itself: The antigen remains undetermined.

CDR1 MDHEN and CDR2 SYDVKM come from the germline V gene. This CDR3 has 13 residues. Trimming removed 5 bases at V and 6 bases at J, with 13 bases between. TCRdb keeps only in-frame clones here, not all; method: immunoSEQ multiplex PCR. The profile shows about 2.3 million clones, 92% of them singletons. The clonotype comes from a man between 18 and 29 years old in good health. Some clones in this sample may be carry-over from other donors' samples. Sequencing was carried out using naive CD4+ T cells from PBMCs. Subset in this sample: CD45RA+ positively selected. The chain couples TRBV28 to TRBJ1-1; D possibly corresponds to TRBD1 (5 bases). In DNA, the CDR3 is TGTGCCAGCAGTCCATGGGGGAGGGCTGAAGCTTTCTTT. Protein sequence: CASSPWGRAEAFF.